This record concerns one TCR beta chain sequence. V gave up 0 bases and J gave up 5 bases, with 8 bases separating them. Germline V CDR1 and CDR2: SGHDT, YYEEEE. The CDR3 sequence is 13 residues long. The data derive from a study of blood T cell repertoires in COVID-19. Study in general: Samples came from the United States, Italy and Spain, spanning acute and convalescent COVID-19.

Original processing methods: Estimation of nucleated cell counts relied on the amplification of reference gene primers. The protocol was immunoSEQ multiplex PCR, while the TCRdb copy is restricted to in-frame clones and leaves out a portion. The D gene and trimming were derived from the DNA, and the V and J assignments and clone size from that table. The sample holds about 270,000 clones, around 90% seen once. Recruitment covered 20 to 25 US areas and drew participants whose ages spanned roughly 18 to 100 years. Allocation to cohorts depended on clinical history reported by the participants. Sequenced input: PBMCs or T cells enriched from blood (not recorded which). The source of this sequence is a woman aged 30 to 39 who had recovered from COVID-19. The rearrangement uses TRBV5-6 and TRBJ2-5; a possible D gene is TRBD2 (6 bases). The CDR3 region has the DNA TGTGCCAGCAGCTTGGCGGGAGTGGAGACCCAGTACTTC. It yields the protein CASSLAGVETQYF.